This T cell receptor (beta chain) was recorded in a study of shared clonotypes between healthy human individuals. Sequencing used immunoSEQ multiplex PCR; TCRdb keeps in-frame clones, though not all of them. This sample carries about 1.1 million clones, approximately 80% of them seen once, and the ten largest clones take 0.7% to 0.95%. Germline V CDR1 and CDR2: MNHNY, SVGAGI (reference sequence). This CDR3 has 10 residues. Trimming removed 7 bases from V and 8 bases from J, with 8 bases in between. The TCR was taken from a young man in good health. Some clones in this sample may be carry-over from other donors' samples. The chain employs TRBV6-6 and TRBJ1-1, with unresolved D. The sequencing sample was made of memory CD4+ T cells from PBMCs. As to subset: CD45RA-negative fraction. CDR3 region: CASTDGEAFF. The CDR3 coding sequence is TGTGCCAGCACCGACGGGGAAGCTTTCTTT.